Presented here are 18 T cell receptor beta chains from one specimen sequenced in a study of T-cell memory formation after mild COVID-19. TCRdb passed the 5' RACE reads through MiXCR, listing each CDR3 protein once. The repertoire consists of 25,000 to 30,000 distinct CDR3 sequences, with roughly 15% occurring once and the leading ten covering more than 1.3%. The sequenced sample was PBMCs or a T cell subset sorted from them (not recorded which). All receptors derive from an adult who had mild COVID-19 (a few samples of this study predate the infection). Cell type and time point are not known.

This clonotype has just one count. This chain uses TRBV6-2 or TRBV6-3 with TRBJ2-1; 7 bases line up with TRBD2. This CDR3 comprises 15 residues. Germline CDR1 is MNHEY and CDR2 is SVGEGT. V was clipped by 7 bases and J by 2 bases; unmatched bases: 8. The chain's CDR3 is CASIRSGGPYNEQFF. The CDR3 DNA is TGTGCCAGCATTAGGTCGGGAGGCCCCTACAATGAGCAGTTCTTC.

Ten or more counts support this clonotype. The J gene is TRBJ1-2, the V gene TRBV5-1; D call uncertain. Germline CDR1 is SGHRS and CDR2 is YFSETQ. The ends were cut back, 3 bases at V and 5 bases at J, with 11 bases in the middle. This CDR3 region has 13 residues. This CDR3 reads CASSSSYPYGYTF. DNA for the CDR3: TGCGCCAGCAGCTCCTCTTACCCTTATGGCTACACCTTC. Drawing the rest from reference TRBV5-1 and TRBJ1-2, the complete variable domain is KAGVTQTPRYLIKTRGQQVTLSCSPISGHRSVSWYQQTPGQGLQFLFEYFSETQRNKGNFPGRFSGRQFSNSRSEMNVSTLELGDSALYLCASSSSYPYGYTFGSGTRLTVV.

A few counts support this clonotype. The gene calls are TRBV7-3 and TRBJ2-2, with D possibly matching TRBD2 (6 bases). The CDR3 totals 15 residues. The V gene's germline CDR1 is SGHTA and CDR2 FQGTGA. V lost 2 bases to trimming and J lost 9 bases, with 16 bases between them. CDR3 DNA sequence: TGTGCCAGCAGCTTAGGCGGGGAGCCCCCCCGGGAGCTGTTTTTT. It is translated as CASSLGGEPPRELFF. The full variable domain, in which reference TRBV7-3 and TRBJ2-2 provide the parts outside the CDR3, is GAGVSQTPSNKVTEKGKYVELRCDPISGHTALYWYRQSLGQGPEFLIYFQGTGAADDSGLPNDRFFAVRPEGSVSTLKIQRTERGDSAVYLCASSLGGEPPRELFFGEGSRLTVL.

The V call is TRBV15, the J call TRBJ2-6, with D maybe TRBD1 (6 bases). CDR3 length: 17 residues. Germline loops: CDR1 LNHNV, CDR2 YYDKDF (reference sequence). The germline V and J ends were trimmed by 0 bases and 0 bases, with 9 bases remaining between them. CDR3 in amino acids: CATSREDSSSGANVLTF. The DNA of the CDR3 is TGTGCCACCAGCAGAGAGGACAGTTCCTCTGGGGCCAACGTCCTGACTTTC. Based on the CDR3 plus reference TRBV15 and TRBJ2-6, the full variable domain is DAMVIQNPRYQVTQFGKPVTLSCSQTLNHNVMYWYQQKSSQAPKLLFHYYDKDFNNEADTPDNFQSRRPNTSFCFLDIRSPGLGDTAMYLCATSREDSSSGANVLTFGAGSRLTVL.

This clonotype has a count of ten or more. The V and J genes are TRBV7-9 and TRBJ1-4; TRBD1 aligns across 9 bases. The CDR3 spans 15 residues. Per germline, CDR1 SEHNR and CDR2 FQNEAQ (reference sequence). After removal of 0 bases from V and 7 bases from J, the junction contained 3 bases not matched to a gene. CDR3 sequence: CASSLAGQGREKLFF. The CDR3 DNA reads as TGTGCCAGCAGCTTAGCGGGACAGGGTCGTGAAAAACTGTTTTTT.

Many counts were recorded for this clonotype. The chain employs TRBV3-1 and TRBJ1-1, with D uncertain. The V end was cut by 4 bases, the J end by 5 bases, with 11 bases between. The CDR3 has 13 residues. Germline V gene sequence: CDR1 LGHDT, CDR2 YNNKEL (reference sequence). The CDR3, as DNA: TGTGCCAGCAGCCGCGGACCGATGACTGAAGCTTTCTTT. Residues: CASSRGPMTEAFF.

The chain is built from TRBV30 and TRBJ2-1; D possibly matches TRBD1 or TRBD2 (6 bases each). Germline V lookup: CDR1 GTSNPN, CDR2 SVGIG (reference sequence). The CDR3 spans 14 residues. Trimming cost V 2 bases and J 8 bases, with 16 bases left between them. CDR3 sequence reads: CAWSTDWGAYEQFF. The CDR3 DNA is TGTGCCTGGAGTACCGACTGGGGGGCTTATGAGCAGTTCTTC.

CDR3 residues: CSVVFESTDTQYF. Written as DNA, the CDR3 is TGCAGCGTTGTGTTCGAGAGCACAGATACGCAGTATTTT. This sequence joins TRBV29-1 and TRBJ2-3; D is ambiguous. Looked up from germline, CDR1 is SQVTM and CDR2 is ANQGSEA. There are 13 residues in the CDR3. The V gene lost 4 bases and the J gene lost 0 bases, with 8 bases spanning the gap.

This clonotype has a count of ten or more. This rearrangement joins TRBV24-1 to TRBJ2-1; the D gene is possibly TRBD1 (6 bases). V lost 6 bases and J lost 9, with 14 bases in between. This CDR3 comprises 13 residues. CDR1 is KGHDR, CDR2 SFDVKD, per germline. The CDR3: CATSRPTGTEQFF. The DNA for the CDR3 is TGTGCCACCAGTAGGCCTACAGGGACTGAGCAGTTCTTC.

This clonotype has a count of ten or more. The chain employs TRBV12-3 or TRBV12-4 and TRBJ1-1; a possible D gene is TRBD1 (5 bases). Deletions cut 5 bases from V and 10 bases from J, with 14 bases between. The CDR3 sequence is 12 residues long. In nucleotides, the CDR3 is TGTGCCAGCAGTCCATGGGACGGCACAGCTTTCTTT. Protein sequence: CASSPWDGTAFF.

Many counts were recorded for this clonotype. The genes are TRBV3-1 and TRBJ2-3, with D possibly matching TRBD2 (5 bases). V was clipped by 3 bases and J by 6 bases, with 16 bases between them. The CDR3 contains 15 residues. CDR1 and CDR2 (germline): LGHDT, YNNKEL (reference sequence). DNA of the CDR3: TGTGCCAGCAGCCAGGCACGTCGGAGGTCCGATACGCAGTATTTT. Translation gives CASSQARRRSDTQYF.

This clonotype was detected a few times. This sequence joins TRBV25-1 and TRBJ1-3, with no clear D. Germline assignment: CDR1 MGHDK and CDR2 SYGVNS. The CDR3 consists of 12 residues. V lost 1 base and J 3 bases, leaving 1 base between the germline ends. CDR3 in amino acids: CASSEFGNTIYF. Written as DNA, the CDR3 is TGTGCCAGCAGTGAATTTGGAAACACCATATATTTT.

The chain combines TRBV24-1 with TRBJ2-5; 8 bases line up with TRBD1. V gave up 3 bases and J gave up 5 bases; unmatched junction bases: 10. CDR3 length: 16 amino acids. Germline CDR1 KGHDR, CDR2 SFDVKD. This CDR3 is CATSDGRTGWMETQYF. The DNA for the CDR3 is TGTGCCACCAGTGATGGCCGGACAGGGTGGATGGAGACCCAGTACTTC.

This clonotype was counted many times. The rearrangement joins TRBV6-5 to TRBJ2-1, with 9 bases that match TRBD2. Per the germline V gene, CDR1 is MNHEY and CDR2 is SVGAGI. CDR3 length: 15 amino acids. Unmatched junction bases numbered 6, after V lost 6 bases and J lost 3 bases. The CDR3 loop is CASSLTSGYYNEQFF. The CDR3 DNA sequence: TGTGCCAGCAGCCTGACTAGCGGCTACTACAATGAGCAGTTCTTC.

The rearrangement links TRBV6-2 or TRBV6-3 to TRBJ2-3; D not certain. Germline loops: CDR1 MNHEY, CDR2 SVGEGT. V was clipped by 2 bases and J by 2 bases, with 5 bases between them. This CDR3 contains 13 residues. CDR3 amino acids: CASSYGDTDTQYF. CDR3 bases: TGTGCCAGCAGTTACGGTGACACAGATACGCAGTATTTT.

This clonotype was seen repeatedly, ten times or more. The rearrangement uses TRBV27 and TRBJ1-2; TRBD1 agrees at 9 bases. The CDR3 loop spans 13 amino acids. Germline V gene data show CDR1 as MNHEY and CDR2 as SMNVEV (reference sequence). V lost 6 bases, J lost 7 bases, and 6 bases stayed unmatched. The CDR3 DNA reads as TGTGCCAGCAGCAACAGGGGGCTCGGTGGCTACACCTTC. It translates to CASSNRGLGGYTF.

This clonotype was counted ten times or more. The chain is built from TRBV18 and TRBJ1-2; a weak D match, TRBD1 (5 bases). Deletions cut 2 bases from V and 6 bases from J, with 13 bases between. The CDR3 is 14 amino acids. Germline CDR1 reads KGHSH; CDR2 reads LQKENI. CDR3 sequence: CASSPKRGANGYTF. Here the CDR3 DNA reads TGTGCCAGCTCACCAAAGAGGGGCGCAAATGGCTACACCTTC.

At least ten counts were recorded for this clonotype. V is TRBV29-1 and J is TRBJ2-3; 7 bases match TRBD2. CDR1 SQVTM and CDR2 ANQGSEA come from the germline V gene. CDR3 length: 11 residues. The J segment lost 6 bases and the V segment lost 6 bases, leaving 3 bases of the junction unmatched. CDR3 coding DNA: TGCAGCGTGGACGGGGGGGATACGCAGTATTTT. Protein product: CSVDGGDTQYF.